A selection of T cell receptor beta chains follows, all from one sample in a study of cytomegalovirus exposure and HLA in healthy donors. The method was immunoSEQ multiplex PCR; TCRdb's version includes in-frame clones alone and lacks a portion of them. Its listing shows tens of thousands of clones. Sequenced: PBMCs. These receptors were taken from a man in his fifties or sixties in good health and CMV-seropositive. Each CDR3 is given with its conserved first and last residue. Each record gives: J gene, V gene, D gene, CDR3 DNA, CDR3 protein. D genes are given only for firm matches.

>TRBJ2-1|TRBV30|TRBD2
TGTGCCTGGAGTGGGGGCCCTAGCGGGAGTTCCTACAATGAGCAGTTCTTC
CAWSGGPSGSSYNEQFF
>TRBJ2-1|TRBV5-1|-
TGCGCCAGCTGCAGGCCCCCCCTTGACAATGAGCAGTTCTTC
CASCRPPLDNEQFF
>TRBJ2-3|TRBV19|TRBD2
TGTGCCAGTAGTGCCCAAGGGACTAGCGGGAGGACAGATACGCAGTATTTT
CASSAQGTSGRTDTQYF
>TRBJ2-1|TRBV4-3|TRBD2
TGCGCCAGCAGCCAAAGGGAAGGCGGGAGTTCGGGTGAGCAGTTCTTC
CASSQREGGSSGEQFF
>TRBJ1-1|TRBV2|TRBD1
TGTGCCAGCAGTTCCTGGACAGGGCGGGGTGGCACTGAAGCTTTCTTT
CASSSWTGRGGTEAFF
>TRBJ1-3|TRBV4-2|TRBD1
TGTGCCAGCAGCCAGAGTACTACAGGGGTATTGGGAAACACCATATATTTT
CASSQSTTGVLGNTIYF
>TRBJ1-1|TRBV7-3|TRBD1
TGTGCCAGCAGCTTACCCTTACAGGGGGGAGCTTTCTTT
CASSLPLQGGAFF
>TRBJ1-2|TRBV10-1|-
TGCGCCAGCAGTGCCCCGCGGACAGTACCCAACTATGGCTACACCTTC
CASSAPRTVPNYGYTF
>TRBJ1-2|TRBV6-6|TRBD1
TGTGCCAGCACCCCCGGGACAGGGGTTTCGGGCTACACCTTC
CASTPGTGVSGYTF
>TRBJ1-3|TRBV29-1|-
TGCAGCGTAAGGGCAGGACACTCTGGAAACACCATATATTTT
CSVRAGHSGNTIYF
>TRBJ2-3|TRBV7-2|-
TGTGCCAGCAGCTCCTCCCAGGGAGGAGGAGGAGATACGCAGTATTTT
CASSSSQGGGGDTQYF
>TRBJ1-1|TRBV7-2|-
TGTGCCAGCAGCCGGTGGCAGGGGAACACTGAAGCTTTCTTT
CASSRWQGNTEAFF
>TRBJ1-5|TRBV4-1|-
TGCGCCAGCAGCCAAACCCAGGGAAATCAGCCCCAGCATTTT
CASSQTQGNQPQHF
>TRBJ1-5|TRBV6-5|-
TGTGCCAGCAGTTACTCGGGGGGGAGCAATCAGCCCCAGCATTTT
CASSYSGGSNQPQHF
>TRBJ2-1|TRBV4-3|-
TGCGCCAGCAGCCAAGAGGGGCCCCCGGGTGAGCAGTTCTTC
CASSQEGPPGEQFF
>TRBJ2-7|TRBV13|-
TGTGCCAGCAGCTTAGACAGCACCTACGAGCAGTACTTC
CASSLDSTYEQYF
>TRBJ1-2|TRBV7-9|-
TGTGCCAGCAGCTTTGGGGGGAACTATGGCTACACCTTC
CASSFGGNYGYTF
>TRBJ2-7|TRBV30|-
TGTGCCTGGAGCTCCCCCGGGTACGAGCAGTACTTC
CAWSSPGYEQYF
>TRBJ2-7|TRBV6-5|TRBD1
TGTGCCAGCAGTCGAGGGGGCAGTAGCTCCTACGAGCAGTACTTC
CASSRGGSSSYEQYF
>TRBJ2-5|TRBV5-1|TRBD1
TGCGCCAGCAGCTCGGGGACAGGGGAGACCCAGTACTTC
CASSSGTGETQYF
>TRBJ1-1|TRBV4-2|TRBD1
TGTGCCAGCAGCCAGTACACGGACAGGGGGTTTGAAGCTTTCTTT
CASSQYTDRGFEAFF
>TRBJ2-7|TRBV5-6|-
TGTGCCAGCAGCTCCCACCCCGGAGGACTACTCTACGAGCAGTACTTC
CASSSHPGGLLYEQYF
>TRBJ2-2|TRBV9|TRBD1
TGTGCCAGCAGCATGACGGGACAGGTGAACACCGGGGAGCTGTTTTTT
CASSMTGQVNTGELFF
>TRBJ2-7|TRBV5-4|TRBD2
TGTGCCAGCAGCCCGGCGGGGCTAGCGGGACTCGAGCAGTACTTC
CASSPAGLAGLEQYF
>TRBJ2-1|TRBV29-1|-
TGCAGCGTTGAAGAGGCGGGATGGCAGTTCTTC
CSVEEAGWQFF
>TRBJ1-5|TRBV7-2|TRBD1
TGTGCCAGCAGCCGGGACAGCGGGGGGAATCAGCCCCAGCATTTT
CASSRDSGGNQPQHF
>TRBJ2-1|TRBV7-3|-
TGTGCCAGCAGCTTGATTGGGGGGAGCAATGAGCAGTTCTTC
CASSLIGGSNEQFF
>TRBJ2-4|TRBV14|TRBD1
TGTGCCAGCAGCCGGGCAGGGACAGGGTGGATTGGGGCCAAAAACATTCAGTACTTC
CASSRAGTGWIGAKNIQYF
>TRBJ2-6|TRBV5-1|-
TGCGCCAGCAGCTTGAAGGGGCGTGGGTTCTCTGGGGCCAACGTCCTGACTTTC
CASSLKGRGFSGANVLTF
>TRBJ2-7|TRBV30|TRBD2
TGTGCCTGGCGGGGGGCGGGAGGGCGGTACGAGCAGTACTTC
CAWRGAGGRYEQYF
>TRBJ1-4|TRBV19|TRBD1
TGTGCCAGTAGTATCAGGGGGGATTGGGAAAAACTGTTTTTT
CASSIRGDWEKLFF
>TRBJ2-4|TRBV4-3|-
TGCGCCAGCAGCCACTGGACAGCAGAAAACATTCAGTACTTC
CASSHWTAENIQYF
>TRBJ2-5|TRBV5-1|TRBD2
TGCGCCAGCAGCCCGGGACTAGCGGGAGTGAGGGAGACCCAGTACTTC
CASSPGLAGVRETQYF
>TRBJ1-1|TRBV4-3|-
TGCGCCAGCAGCCTCGGGTCTGAAGCTTTCTTT
CASSLGSEAFF
>TRBJ2-1|TRBV11-3|TRBD2
TGTGCCAGCAGCTTAGGCGGGAGCTCCTACAATGAGCAGTTCTTC
CASSLGGSSYNEQFF
>TRBJ2-6|TRBV18|-
TGTGCCAGCTCAACCGTTACAGCGACCGGGACTGGGGCCAACGTCCTGACTTTC
CASSTVTATGTGANVLTF
>TRBJ2-1|TRBV7-9|-
TGTGCCTTTTACAGGGTTTCTAGCGGTTACAATGAGCAGTTCTTC
CAFYRVSSGYNEQFF
>TRBJ1-2|TRBV6-6|-
TGTGCCAGCAGCGAGGTCTCCTCCCATGGCTACACCTTC
CASSEVSSHGYTF
>TRBJ2-3|TRBV15|-
TGTGCCACCAGCAGGGAGGGACTGGATCCGCAGTATTTT
CATSREGLDPQYF
>TRBJ2-2|TRBV7-2|-
TGTGCCAGCAGCTTAGCTAGCACTTCCACCGGGGAGCTGTTTTTT
CASSLASTSTGELFF
>TRBJ2-7|TRBV30|TRBD2
TGTGCCTGGAGACTAGCGGGAGGGACCTACGAGCAGTACTTC
CAWRLAGGTYEQYF
>TRBJ1-5|TRBV4-3|-
TGCGCCAGCAGCCAAGATATGAGTTGGGCGGGACAGCCCCAGCATTTT
CASSQDMSWAGQPQHF
>TRBJ1-1|TRBV29-1|-
TGCAGCGTTGAGGGCCTTATGAACACTGAAGCTTTCTTT
CSVEGLMNTEAFF
>TRBJ2-4|TRBV30|TRBD2
TGTGCCTGGAGTCCTCATAGCGGGGGGGCGATTCAGTACTTC
CAWSPHSGGAIQYF
>TRBJ2-2|TRBV6-5|-
TGTGCCAGCAAGAGGACCGGGGGCACCGGGGAGCTGTTTTTT
CASKRTGGTGELFF
>TRBJ2-7|TRBV7-2|TRBD1
TGTGCCAGCAGCAAGGACAGGTGGAAGGACGAGCAGTACTTC
CASSKDRWKDEQYF
>TRBJ2-3|TRBV7-2|TRBD2
TGTGCCAGCAGCACAAACCGGGGACTAGCGGGAGCAGATACGCAGTATTTT
CASSTNRGLAGADTQYF
>TRBJ2-2|TRBV5-4|-
TGTGCCAGCAGCTTAGTGGGAGTGAACACCGGGGAGCTGTTTTTT
CASSLVGVNTGELFF
>TRBJ2-4|TRBV11-2|-
TGTGCCAGCCTTTCCTTCGGGGGTTCCAAAAACATTCAGTACTTC
CASLSFGGSKNIQYF
>TRBJ1-1|TRBV15|-
TGTGCCACCAGCAGTAACAGGGTCCCTGAAGCTTTCTTT
CATSSNRVPEAFF
>TRBJ2-2|TRBV7-9|-
TGTGCCAGCAGCTTAGCCCCCGCAGGGCCGAACACCGGGGAGCTGTTTTTT
CASSLAPAGPNTGELFF
>TRBJ2-3|TRBV29-1|TRBD1
TGCAGCGTCATGACAGGGCTTGGGTCAGATACGCAGTATTTT
CSVMTGLGSDTQYF
>TRBJ1-1|TRBV6-5|-
TGTGCCAGCAGTTACTCGATGGGGCTGAACACTGAAGCTTTCTTT
CASSYSMGLNTEAFF